One sample yielded the 28 T cell receptor beta chains listed below, sequenced in a study of T-cell memory formation after mild COVID-19. Via MiXCR, TCRdb re-called the 5' RACE reads, giving one row per CDR3 protein. The sample consists of 260,000 or so distinct CDR3 sequences, over 15% of them appearing once. The sequencing sample was made of PBMCs or a T cell subset sorted from them (not recorded which). These receptors all stem from a young man who had mild COVID-19 (a few samples of this study predate the infection). Cell type and time point are not known.

This clonotype was recorded a few times. CDR3 sequence (DNA): TGTGCCAGCAGCGTAAGGGGGAGAGAGACCCAGTACTTC. Its protein is CASSVRGRETQYF. The chain recombines TRBV9 with TRBJ2-5; the D gene is possibly TRBD1 (6 bases). V lost 1 base and J 4 bases, leaving 8 bases between the germline ends. The CDR3 covers 13 residues. Germline loops: CDR1 SGDLS, CDR2 YYNGEE.

This clonotype was picked up a small number of times. The gene calls are TRBV2 and TRBJ1-1; 10 bases line up with TRBD1. The CDR3 has 14 amino acids. V gave up 7 bases and J gave up 5 bases; unmatched junction bases: 7. Germline-derived CDR1 and CDR2 are SNHLY and FYNNEI. The CDR3 DNA reads TGTGCCAGCACCTCCGGGACAGGGGTAACTGAAGCTTTCTTT. Amino acid sequence: CASTSGTGVTEAFF.

The chain is built from TRBV4-2 and TRBJ2-2; D tentatively reads TRBD1 or TRBD2 (6 bases each). This CDR3 has 15 residues. Germline-derived CDR1 and CDR2 are LGHNA and YNFKEQ. V lost 4 bases to trimming and J lost 6 bases, with 15 bases between them. In DNA form, the CDR3 reads TGTGCCAGCAGCCCCTTGAGGGGGGACTCCGGGGAGCTGTTTTTT. It specifies CASSPLRGDSGELFF.

This clonotype was observed at least ten times. The rearrangement links TRBV7-2 to TRBJ2-6; no clear D. The germline V gene encodes CDR1 SGHTA and CDR2 FQGNSA. This CDR3 contains 15 residues. The V gene lost 8 bases and the J gene lost 4 bases, with 15 bases spanning the gap. CDR3 bases: TGTGCCAGCCCCTCCTACAGCAACGGGGCCAACGTCCTGACTTTC. Protein: CASPSYSNGANVLTF.

Only a few counts were recorded for this clonotype. J is TRBJ1-4 and V is TRBV6-1; D gene uncertain. The CDR3 covers 14 residues. V was clipped by 7 bases and J by 8 bases, with 17 bases between them. The V gene's germline CDR1 is MNHNS and CDR2 SASEGT. The CDR3 DNA is TGTGCCAGCAACTTAGGAGCAGGCGAAGAAAAACTGTTTTTT. It encodes CASNLGAGEEKLFF.

This clonotype was picked up one time. The chain has TRBV18 and TRBJ2-1; 7 positions match TRBD1. This CDR3 region has 13 residues. J was trimmed by 7 bases and V by 5 bases; bases with no gene match: 5. The germline V gene has CDR1 KGHSH and CDR2 LQKENI. The CDR3 is CASSEQGWNEQFF. In DNA form, the CDR3 reads TGTGCCAGCTCAGAACAGGGGTGGAATGAGCAGTTCTTC.

This chain connects TRBV3-1 to TRBJ1-1; 8 nucleotides match TRBD1. The CDR3 runs 14 residues. Trimming at V came to 4 bases and at J to 5 bases, leaving 6 bases not matched to a gene. Looked up from germline, CDR1 is LGHDT and CDR2 is YNNKEL (reference sequence). The CDR3 loop is CASSRDRGITEAFF. The CDR3 bases are TGTGCCAGCAGCCGAGACAGGGGCATAACTGAAGCTTTCTTT.

This clonotype has just a few counts. The V gene is TRBV6-2 or TRBV6-3, the J gene TRBJ1-1; D not resolved. Germline CDR1 reads MNHEY; CDR2 reads SVGEGT. This CDR3 is built from 14 residues. V shed 6 bases and J shed 1 base, with 12 bases lying between them. The CDR3 sequence: CASSRPRQNTEAFF. CDR3 nucleotides: TGTGCCAGCAGCCGACCCCGGCAGAACACTGAAGCTTTCTTT.

The V gene is TRBV12-3 or TRBV12-4, the J gene TRBJ2-5; perhaps TRBD1 as D (5 bases). V lost 6 bases to trimming and J lost 5 bases, with 10 bases between them. This CDR3 has 12 amino acids. The CDR3 is CASRDMGETQYF. The CDR3 DNA sequence: TGTGCCAGCAGGGACATGGGGGAGACCCAGTACTTC.

This clonotype was counted only a few times. This chain links TRBV9 with TRBJ2-2; no clear D. The CDR3 is 16 amino acids. The V and J ends lost 4 bases and 0 bases respectively, with 13 bases between them. Germline assignment: CDR1 SGDLS and CDR2 YYNGEE. In DNA form, the CDR3 reads TGTGCCAGCAGCCTGCGGCAAATTACGAACACCGGGGAGCTGTTTTTT. This encodes CASSLRQITNTGELFF.

The V call is TRBV3-1, the J call TRBJ2-3, with D uncertain. The CDR3 runs 14 residues. Germline V CDR1 and CDR2: LGHDT, YNNKEL (reference sequence). The germline V and J ends were trimmed by 0 bases and 6 bases, with 10 bases remaining between them. The CDR3: CASSQDTVRDTQYF. Written as DNA, the CDR3 is TGTGCCAGCAGCCAAGATACGGTTCGGGATACGCAGTATTTT.

DNA of the CDR3: TGTGCCACCAGCAGACCAGACAGGAGGCCCCAGCATTTT. Translated, it gives CATSRPDRRPQHF. This chain joins TRBV15 and TRBJ1-5; D perhaps matches TRBD1 (6 bases). This CDR3 spans 13 amino acids. V was cut by 2 bases and J by 9 bases, with 11 bases left in between. CDR1 is LNHNV, CDR2 YYDKDF, per germline (reference sequence).

This clonotype appeared a few times. The chain carries TRBV5-1 and TRBJ2-4; D is perhaps TRBD1 or TRBD2 (5 bases each). Germline CDR1 reads SGHRS; CDR2 reads YFSETQ. There are 13 residues in the CDR3. Trimming shortened V by 5 bases and J by 4 bases, and 10 bases separated the two germline ends. CDR3 in amino acids: CASRRDGKNIQYF. The CDR3 DNA is TGCGCCAGCAGAAGGGACGGTAAAAACATTCAGTACTTC.

The genes are TRBV27 and TRBJ1-5, with a possible D match to TRBD1 (6 bases). Germline-derived CDR1 and CDR2 are MNHEY and SMNVEV (reference sequence). The CDR3 contains 15 residues. V gave up 8 bases and J gave up 0 bases, with 14 bases separating them. Here the CDR3 DNA reads TGTGCCAGCCGTCAGAACAGGGTTAGCAATCAGCCCCAGCATTTT. Protein: CASRQNRVSNQPQHF.

This clonotype has just a few counts. The chain links TRBV7-6 to TRBJ1-1; D may be TRBD1 (5 bases). Germline loops: CDR1 SGHVS, CDR2 FNYEAQ. The CDR3 length is 14 residues. V was trimmed by 2 bases and J by 6 bases, leaving 13 bases between them. The CDR3 DNA follows: TGTGCCAGCAGCTTAACTATCTGGGGACCTGAAGCTTTCTTT. It is translated as CASSLTIWGPEAFF.

The chain uses TRBV18 and TRBJ1-1; perhaps TRBD1 as D (5 bases). Germline V CDR1 and CDR2: KGHSH, LQKENI. Trimming left V 5 bases short and J 6 bases short, with 13 bases between. CDR3 length: 13 residues. CDR3 sequence reads: CASSGRGRAEAFF. The CDR3 DNA is TGTGCCAGCTCAGGTAGGGGAAGGGCTGAAGCTTTCTTT.

This clonotype came up a few times. The gene calls are TRBV6-5 and TRBJ1-2; D might be TRBD1 (5 bases). The germline V gene has CDR1 MNHEY and CDR2 SVGAGI. This CDR3 is built from 15 residues. The V and J ends lost 0 bases and 4 bases respectively, with 12 bases between them. The CDR3 DNA is TGTGCCAGCAGTTACTCGATCGGGGGTAGCTATGGCTACACCTTC. This gives the protein CASSYSIGGSYGYTF.

This clonotype was recorded a few times. The chain has TRBV5-1 and TRBJ1-4, with 7 bases matching TRBD1. Trimming removed 4 bases from V and 5 bases from J; junction bases left unmatched: 11. The CDR3 is 16 residues long. Germline loops: CDR1 SGHRS, CDR2 YFSETQ. The CDR3 here is CASSLQEGGANEKLFF. The CDR3 DNA reads TGCGCCAGCAGCCTTCAAGAAGGGGGCGCAAATGAAAAACTGTTTTTT.

V is TRBV5-6 and J is TRBJ2-7; D ambiguous. Trimming took off 0 bases at V and 5 bases at J, with 6 bases between the two ends. From germline, CDR1 is SGHDT and CDR2 YYEEEE. The CDR3 length is 12 residues. The CDR3 coding sequence is TGTGCCAGCAGCTTGGGGTCTAACGAGCAGTACTTC. Amino acid sequence: CASSLGSNEQYF.

The chain employs TRBV12-3 or TRBV12-4 and TRBJ2-1; TRBD1 matches 7 bases. The CDR3 length is 15 residues. Losses at the gene ends were 4 bases for V and 5 bases for J; bases not matched to a gene: 8. CDR3: CASSYYGTANNEQFF. The CDR3 DNA reads TGTGCCAGCAGTTATTACGGGACAGCGAACAATGAGCAGTTCTTC.

The chain has TRBV6-2 or TRBV6-3 and TRBJ2-3; TRBD2 agrees at 13 bases. This CDR3 has 15 amino acids. Losses at the gene ends were 5 bases for V and 9 bases for J; bases not matched to a gene: 8. Germline assignment: CDR1 MNHEY and CDR2 SVGEGT. CDR3 protein: CASSTGTSGVITQYF. CDR3 bases: TGTGCCAGCAGTACGGGGACTAGCGGGGTCATAACGCAGTATTTT.

This clonotype was seen ten or more times. The chain employs TRBV5-1 and TRBJ2-5; the D gene is possibly TRBD1 (5 bases). This CDR3 contains 14 residues. The ends were cut back, 1 base at V and 4 bases at J, with 11 bases in the middle. Germline V gene data show CDR1 as SGHRS and CDR2 as YFSETQ. CDR3 in amino acids: CASSLTLQGETQYF. The DNA for the CDR3 is TGCGCCAGCAGCTTGACCCTCCAGGGAGAGACCCAGTACTTC.

The gene calls are TRBV6-1 and TRBJ2-5; D not resolved. Trimming removed 1 base from V and 1 base from J, with 10 bases in between. CDR1 is MNHNS, CDR2 SASEGT, per germline. This CDR3 has 15 residues. The CDR3, as DNA: TGTGCCAGCAGTGAAGACAGCCTCATCCAAGAGACCCAGTACTTC. Amino acid sequence: CASSEDSLIQETQYF.

This clonotype has more than one count but fewer than ten. The rearrangement joins TRBV29-1 to TRBJ2-1; 12 nucleotides agree with TRBD2. V gave up 4 bases and J gave up 5 bases; unmatched junction bases: 3. Per the germline V gene, CDR1 is SQVTM and CDR2 is ANQGSEA. The CDR3 runs 14 residues. The DNA of the CDR3 is TGCAGCGTTGTAGGACTAGCGGGGCACAATGAGCAGTTCTTC. Translation: CSVVGLAGHNEQFF.

This chain uses TRBV29-1 with TRBJ2-7; the D gene is possibly TRBD2 (6 bases). Trimming cost V 7 bases and J 0 bases, with 7 bases left between them. The CDR3 length is 11 residues. Germline V CDR1 and CDR2: SQVTM, ANQGSEA. As DNA, the CDR3 is TGCAGCGCGGGGGACTCCTACGAGCAGTACTTC. Its translation is CSAGDSYEQYF.

This clonotype was picked up a small number of times. The genes are TRBV9 and TRBJ2-5; no reliable D call. This CDR3 spans 12 amino acids. The germline V gene encodes CDR1 SGDLS and CDR2 YYNGEE. Trimming shortened V by 3 bases and J by 3 bases, and 6 bases separated the two germline ends. The CDR3 here is CASSGSEETQYF. The CDR3 DNA reads TGTGCCAGCAGCGGGTCGGAAGAGACCCAGTACTTC.

The V gene is TRBV5-5, the J gene TRBJ2-3, with D perhaps assigned TRBD1 or TRBD2 (5 bases each). The CDR3 is 13 residues long. Germline assignment: CDR1 SGHKS and CDR2 YYEKEE (reference sequence). V lost 3 bases and J 6 bases, leaving 11 bases between the germline ends. CDR3 DNA: TGTGCCAGCAGCTGGAGAGGGGAGGATACGCAGTATTTT. Protein: CASSWRGEDTQYF.

This clonotype has just a few counts. The chain carries TRBV7-9 and TRBJ2-1; 8 nucleotides align to TRBD2. Germline CDR1 SEHNR, CDR2 FQNEAQ (reference sequence). V dropped 3 bases and J dropped 9; count of bases not matched to a gene: 1. The CDR3 is made up of 12 amino acids. The CDR3 loop reads CASSFAGGEQFF. The CDR3 nucleotides read TGTGCCAGCAGCTTCGCGGGGGGTGAGCAGTTCTTC.